Presented here are 20 T cell receptor beta chains from one specimen sequenced in a study of Graves' ophthalmopathy and Graves' hyperthyroidism. Researchers took RNA transcripts and amplified TCR beta CDR3 regions from them. HTBI primers primed a first-round RT-PCR, and a second-round multiplex PCR followed. TCRdb recomputed calls from the multiplex PCR reads with MiXCR, one row per CDR3 protein. The top ten hold 7% of the sample, which has a few hundred thousand distinct CDR3 sequences, approximately 15% seen once. Sequencing was carried out using peripheral blood. The source is a young woman with stable Graves' hyperthyroidism.

This clonotype occurred many times. The conserved final phenylalanine or tryptophan is absent from the CDR3, which likely points to a read error. The chain uses TRBV12-5 and TRBJ1-1; TRBD1 is a possible D gene (5 bases). Per the germline V gene, CDR1 is LGHNT and CDR2 is FRNRAP. This CDR3 is 16 amino acids long. V was cut by 4 bases and J by 1 base, with 16 bases left in between. Here the CDR3 DNA reads TGTGCTAGTGGTTCTAAAAGTAGGGGAACGAACACTGAAGCTTTCCTT. This sequence encodes CASGSKSRGTNTEAFL.

Comment on this clonotype: No conserved phenylalanine or tryptophan ends this CDR3, so it is likely a read error. The chain carries TRBV12-3 or TRBV12-4 and TRBJ1-1; D call uncertain. The V end lost 6 bases, the J end lost 9 bases, and 17 bases lay between the germline ends. This CDR3 spans 13 amino acids. CDR3 sequence: CASRFVYVRQAFY. The CDR3 nucleotides read TGTGCCAGCAGGTTTGTTTACGTCAGGCAAGCTTTCTAT.

This clonotype was detected only a few times. The V gene is TRBV7-2, the J gene TRBJ2-5; perhaps TRBD2 as D (6 bases). The CDR3 length is 16 residues. V was clipped by 1 base and J by 7 bases, with 19 bases between them. Germline V gives CDR1 SGHTA, CDR2 FQGNSA. DNA of the CDR3: TGTGCCAGCAGCTTAGGGGGACTGTCAAATGATGGGACCCAGTACTTC. Translation: CASSLGGLSNDGTQYF.

The J gene is TRBJ1-5, the V gene TRBV7-2; D perhaps matches TRBD1 (5 bases). The CDR3 loop spans 15 amino acids. Germline V gene sequence: CDR1 SGHTA, CDR2 FQGNSA. The V gene lost 1 base and the J gene lost 10 bases, with 17 bases spanning the gap. CDR3 sequence reads: CASSLGWDGRYPQHF. The CDR3 DNA sequence: TGTGCCAGCAGCTTAGGGTGGGACGGACGGTATCCCCAGCATTTT.

This clonotype showed up just a few times. At one end, the junction sequence differs from germline, possibly due to a read error. The chain employs TRBV12-3 or TRBV12-4 and TRBJ1-3, with no clear D. The CDR3 runs 14 residues. CDR3 nucleotide sequence: TGTGCCAGCAGTTTCGGCAGCTCTGGAGACACCATATATTTT. Encoded protein: CASSFGSSGDTIYF.

This clonotype was seen a few times. One end of the junction is discordant with germline, which a read error may explain. The V gene is TRBV5-5, the J gene TRBJ2-4; possibly TRBD1 for D (6 bases). CDR1 is SGHKS, CDR2 YYEKEE, per germline (reference sequence). CDR3 length: 15 residues. The CDR3 DNA reads as TGTGCCAGCAGACCGAAACAGGGAACCCAAAACATTAAGTACTTC. Its translation: CASRPKQGTQNIKYF.

This clonotype came up many times. J is TRBJ1-5 and V is TRBV6-1; D unclear. V lost 4 bases to trimming and J lost 5 bases, with 9 bases between them. The CDR3 length is 13 residues. Germline loops: CDR1 MNHNS, CDR2 SASEGT. Here the CDR3 reads CASSAQTHQPQHF. The CDR3 nucleotides read TGTGCCAGCAGTGCCCAGACCCATCAGCCCCAGCATTTT.

The chain carries TRBV6-1 and TRBJ1-1; D gene ambiguous. Trimming took 4 bases from V and 7 from J, leaving 7 bases between them. The germline V gene has CDR1 MNHNS and CDR2 SASEGT. The CDR3 loop spans 11 amino acids. The CDR3 loop reads CASSGPREAFF. CDR3 DNA: TGTGCCAGCAGTGGACCGCGTGAAGCTTTCTTT.

This clonotype showed up many times. CDR3 region: CASSYRGQLYGYTF. In DNA form, the CDR3 reads TGTGCCAGCAGTTACCGGGGACAGCTTTATGGCTACACCTTC. This chain uses TRBV6-5 with TRBJ1-2, with 7 positions matching TRBD1. The CDR3 runs 14 residues. Germline lookup yields CDR1 MNHEY and CDR2 SVGAGI. J gave up 5 bases and V 2 bases, and 5 bases lay outside the gene matches.

This chain uses TRBV6-5 with TRBJ2-7, with D maybe TRBD1 (6 bases). Germline CDR1 is MNHEY and CDR2 is SVGAGI. The V end lost 2 bases, the J end lost 5 bases, and 13 bases lay between the germline ends. The CDR3 spans 14 residues. The CDR3 DNA follows: TGTGCCAGCAGTTACCGGATACAGGGCGACGAGCAGTACTTC. It is translated as CASSYRIQGDEQYF.

This clonotype was detected only a few times. The gene calls are TRBV30 and TRBJ1-2, with D possibly matching TRBD1 (6 bases). Per germline, CDR1 GTSNPN and CDR2 SVGIG (reference sequence). The CDR3 has 13 amino acids. Trimming pared 2 bases from V and 2 bases from J, leaving 9 bases between. The CDR3 spells CAWSPGQNYGYTF. In DNA, the CDR3 is TGTGCCTGGAGTCCTGGACAGAACTATGGCTACACCTTC.

This sequence joins TRBV20-1 and TRBJ1-4, with a possible D match to TRBD1 (6 bases). The germline V gene encodes CDR1 DFQATT and CDR2 SNEGSKA (reference sequence). The CDR3 contains 13 residues. V shed 3 bases and J shed 7 bases, with 12 bases lying between them. The CDR3 bases are TGCAGTGCTAGCAGGGGTAGGGGTGAAAAACTGTTTTTT. It codes for CSASRGRGEKLFF.

This clonotype appeared many times. The chain joins TRBV19 to TRBJ2-4; TRBD1 aligns across 7 bases. The CDR3 loop spans 14 amino acids. Germline loops: CDR1 LNHDA, CDR2 SQIVND (reference sequence). The trim removed 6 bases at V and 1 base at J, leaving 3 bases unmatched. The DNA for the CDR3 is TGTGCCAGTAGAACGACAGGGGCCAAAAACATTCAGTACTTC. Residues: CASRTTGAKNIQYF.

This clonotype was found many times. V and J are TRBV20-1 and TRBJ1-1, with TRBD1 identical over 10 bases. The CDR3 runs to 16 residues. Germline V gene sequence: CDR1 DFQATT, CDR2 SNEGSKA (reference sequence). The V segment lost 2 bases and the J segment 6 bases; nucleotides outside the gene matches: 12. This chain's CDR3 is CSARFGTGEVLSEAFF. CDR3 DNA sequence: TGCAGTGCTAGATTCGGGACAGGGGAAGTCCTATCTGAAGCTTTCTTT.

This clonotype has a count of ten or more. The J gene is TRBJ1-6, the V gene TRBV15; perhaps TRBD1 as D (5 bases). This CDR3 region has 15 residues. Between the trimmed V and J ends, which lost 5 bases and 6 bases, there was a span of 14 bases. The germline V gene encodes CDR1 LNHNV and CDR2 YYDKDF (reference sequence). The CDR3 protein is CATSGQVTANSPLHF. The CDR3 DNA reads as TGTGCCACCAGCGGTCAAGTGACAGCTAATTCACCCCTCCACTTT.

This clonotype has a count of ten or more. For the CDR3, the DNA is TGTGCCGCCCCCGGGACAGGGGGCACCGGGGAGCTGTTTTTT. Amino acids: CAAPGTGGTGELFF. This rearrangement joins TRBV24-1 to TRBJ2-2; 11 bases fit TRBD1. The CDR3 totals 14 residues. V gave up 12 bases and J gave up 4 bases; unmatched junction bases: 6. The germline gives CDR1 KGHDR, CDR2 SFDVKD.

This clonotype has more than one count but fewer than ten. The V gene is TRBV7-2, the J gene TRBJ2-2, with D maybe TRBD2 (7 bases). The germline CDR1 and CDR2 sequences are SGHTA and FQGNSA. This CDR3 has 15 residues. V lost 2 bases and J lost 4, with 11 bases in between. CDR3 bases: TGTGCCAGCAGCTTAAAAGGGGGGGGCACCGGGGAGCTGTTTTTT. Encoded protein: CASSLKGGGTGELFF.

The chain combines TRBV12-3 or TRBV12-4 with TRBJ2-5, with no clear D. The CDR3 loop spans 13 amino acids. Trimming pared 3 bases from V and 3 bases from J, leaving 8 bases between. The CDR3 region has the DNA TGTGCCAGCAGTTTCTACGAAGAAGAGACCCAGTACTTC. It specifies CASSFYEEETQYF.

There are many counts of this clonotype. J is TRBJ2-5 and V is TRBV6-4; maybe TRBD1 (6 bases). V dropped 7 bases and J dropped 5 bases, with 29 bases sitting between them. The CDR3 sequence is 18 residues long. Germline loops: CDR1 MRHNA, CDR2 SNTAGT. The CDR3 sequence is CASTTMSLGARTGETQYF. The CDR3 DNA reads as TGTGCCAGCACCACAATGAGTTTGGGGGCCCGCACCGGGGAGACCCAGTACTTC.

This clonotype was counted at least ten times. The genes are TRBV4-2 and TRBJ1-1; 7 bases map to TRBD1. The germline CDR1 and CDR2 sequences are LGHNA and YNFKEQ. The CDR3 contains 15 residues. J gave up 5 bases and V 0 bases, and 6 bases lay outside the gene matches. The chain's CDR3 is CASSQDITGDTEAFF. The CDR3 DNA is TGTGCCAGCAGCCAAGACATAACAGGGGATACTGAAGCTTTCTTT.